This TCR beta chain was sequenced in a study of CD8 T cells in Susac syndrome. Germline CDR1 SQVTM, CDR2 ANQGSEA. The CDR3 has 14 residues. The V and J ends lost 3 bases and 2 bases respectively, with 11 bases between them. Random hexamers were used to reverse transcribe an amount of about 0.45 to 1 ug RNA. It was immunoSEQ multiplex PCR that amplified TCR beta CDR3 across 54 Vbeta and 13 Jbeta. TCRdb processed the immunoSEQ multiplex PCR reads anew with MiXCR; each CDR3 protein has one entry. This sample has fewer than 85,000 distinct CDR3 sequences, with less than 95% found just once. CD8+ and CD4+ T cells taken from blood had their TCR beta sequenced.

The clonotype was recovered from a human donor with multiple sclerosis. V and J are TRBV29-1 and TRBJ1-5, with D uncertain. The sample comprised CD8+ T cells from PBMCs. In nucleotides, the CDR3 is TGCAGCGTTGATTTCGGGCAGGGCAATCAGCCCCAGCATTTT. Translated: CSVDFGQGNQPQHF.